This T cell receptor (beta chain) comes out of a study of blood T cell repertoires in COVID-19. Study details: Donors in the United States, Italy and Spain gave samples during acute or convalescent COVID-19. Sources were T cells, B-cell-depleted T cells, or PBMCs; the material itself was cDNA or gDNA.

As handled by the study authors: Nucleated cell counts were estimated from reference gene primer amplification. This table comes from immunoSEQ multiplex PCR, and its TCRdb copy is limited to in-frame clones, with some not included. For V, J and clone size, that table is used; D and trimming come from the DNA. The table lists 200,000 to 250,000 clones, 80% to 90% of them singletons, with around 18% in the top ten. The specimen sequenced was peripheral blood. This sequence was found in an elderly woman with active or convalescent COVID-19.

The CDR3 here is CASSFADRRTYEQYF. DNA for the CDR3: TGTGCCAGCAGTTTCGCGGACAGGCGTACCTACGAGCAGTACTTC. The rearrangement uses TRBV28 and TRBJ2-7; 7 nucleotides line up with TRBD1. This CDR3 has 15 residues. The V and J ends lost 3 bases and 2 bases, in that order; junction bases with no gene match: 7. Germline V gene sequence: CDR1 MDHEN, CDR2 SYDVKM.